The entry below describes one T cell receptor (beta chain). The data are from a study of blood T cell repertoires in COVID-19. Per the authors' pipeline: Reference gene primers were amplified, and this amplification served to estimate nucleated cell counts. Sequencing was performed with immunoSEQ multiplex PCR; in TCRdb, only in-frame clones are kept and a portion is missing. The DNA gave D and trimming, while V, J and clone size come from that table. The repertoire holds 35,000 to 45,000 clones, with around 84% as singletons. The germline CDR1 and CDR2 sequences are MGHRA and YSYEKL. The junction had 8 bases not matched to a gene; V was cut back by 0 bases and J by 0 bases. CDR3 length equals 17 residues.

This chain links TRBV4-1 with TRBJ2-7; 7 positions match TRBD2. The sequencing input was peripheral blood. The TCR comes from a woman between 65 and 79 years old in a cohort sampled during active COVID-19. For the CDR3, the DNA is TGCGCCAGCAGCCAAGATCAGAGCGGGAAGAGCTCCTACGAGCAGTACTTC. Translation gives CASSQDQSGKSSYEQYF.